These 19 T cell receptor beta chains were sequenced from one sample in a study of T cells in Graves' hyperthyroidism and ophthalmopathy. TCR beta CDR3 regions were amplified from RNA transcripts. Primed by the HTBI set, a first-round RT-PCR was run on the TCR CDR3. TCRdb passed the multiplex PCR reads through MiXCR, listing each CDR3 protein once. The sample lists 300,000 or so distinct CDR3 sequences, around a fifth occurring once. Sequences were obtained from blood. These receptors came from a woman in her 50s with Graves' hyperthyroidism.

CDR3 residues: CASSESTGGNYGYTF. DNA for the CDR3: TGTGCCAGCAGTGAATCCACAGGGGGCAACTATGGCTACACCTTC. This sequence joins TRBV6-1 and TRBJ1-2, with 9 bases that match TRBD1. The CDR3 covers 15 residues. The V and J ends lost 2 bases and 2 bases, in that order; junction bases with no gene match: 3. Germline V gene data show CDR1 as MNHNS and CDR2 as SASEGT.

The chain joins TRBV5-1 to TRBJ1-6; D possibly corresponds to TRBD1 (6 bases). Trimming stripped 0 bases from V and 9 bases from J, with 10 bases between. In germline, CDR1 is SGHRS, CDR2 YFSETQ. The CDR3 is made up of 14 amino acids. The CDR3, as DNA: TGCGCCAGCAGCTTGGAGGGGGGGGGTTCACCCCTCCACTTT. This codes for CASSLEGGGSPLHF. The complete variable domain, with remaining parts taken from reference TRBV5-1 and TRBJ1-6, reads KAGVTQTPRYLIKTRGQQVTLSCSPISGHRSVSWYQQTPGQGLQFLFEYFSETQRNKGNFPGRFSGRQFSNSRSEMNVSTLELGDSALYLCASSLEGGGSPLHFGNGTRLTVT.

On this clonotype: This may arise from a read error, as a much more abundant clone is one base away. The chain employs TRBV20-1 and TRBJ1-6; TRBD1 is a possible D gene (5 bases). There are 15 residues in the CDR3. Trimming pared 3 bases from V and 9 bases from J, leaving 18 bases between. From germline, CDR1 is DFQATT and CDR2 SNEGSKA (reference sequence). This CDR3 reads CSARSRARGSSPLHF. DNA for the CDR3: TGCAGTGCTAGGTCTCGCGCAAGGGGAAGTTCACCCCTCCACTTT.

This clonotype appeared many times. The chain joins TRBV7-2 to TRBJ1-2, with TRBD1 matching 7 bases. CDR3 size: 19 residues. V trimming: 2 bases; J trimming: 7 bases; junction bases outside the gene matches: 22. CDR1 SGHTA and CDR2 FQGNSA come from the germline V gene. CDR3 nucleotides: TGTGCCAGCAGCTTAAATCCTCCGGGACAGCCGACTTCTCATGGTGGCTACACCTTC. This gives the protein CASSLNPPGQPTSHGGYTF.

The rearrangement uses TRBV6-1 and TRBJ1-5, with 10 nucleotides matching TRBD1. Germline trimming cut 6 bases from V and 0 bases from J; bases unmatched to any gene: 2. The CDR3 is 15 residues long. Germline CDR1 is MNHNS and CDR2 is SASEGT. The CDR3, as DNA: TGTGCCAGCAGAGGGACAGGGGATAGCAATCAGCCCCAGCATTTT. Protein product: CASRGTGDSNQPQHF.

This clonotype was seen ten or more times. The chain couples TRBV2 to TRBJ2-1, with TRBD1 matching over 7 bases. Per germline, CDR1 SNHLY and CDR2 FYNNEI. This CDR3 region has 15 residues. V shed 2 bases, J shed 6 bases, and the junction held 7 bases outside the gene matches. CDR3 coding DNA: TGTGCCAGCAGTGAACAGGGGGTAATAAGCAATGAGCAGTTCTTC. Encoded protein: CASSEQGVISNEQFF.

In this sample, this clonotype turned up many times. The chain uses TRBV29-1 and TRBJ2-1; TRBD2 matches 8 bases. Germline V gene data show CDR1 as SQVTM and CDR2 as ANQGSEA. Trimming took 5 bases from V and 9 from J; bases not matched to a gene: 12. There are 14 residues in the CDR3. CDR3 amino acids: CSVNLGAGEAEQFF. The CDR3 DNA sequence: TGCAGCGTTAACTTGGGAGCGGGAGAGGCTGAGCAGTTCTTC.

This clonotype occurred a few times. The J gene is TRBJ1-5, the V gene TRBV12-3 or TRBV12-4; no clear D. V gave up 5 bases and J gave up 8 bases, with 13 bases separating them. The CDR3 is 13 amino acids. The chain's CDR3 is CASSRDGSKPQHF. The CDR3 bases are TGTGCCAGCAGTCGAGACGGATCAAAGCCCCAGCATTTT.

The chain carries TRBV20-1 and TRBJ1-1; no clear D gene. CDR1 is DFQATT, CDR2 SNEGSKA, per germline (reference sequence). Between the trimmed V and J ends, which lost 0 bases and 1 base, there was a span of 12 bases. The CDR3 spans 15 residues. The CDR3 protein is CSARDQAQSNTEAFF. The CDR3 nucleotides read TGCAGTGCTAGAGATCAGGCCCAGTCGAACACTGAAGCTTTCTTT.

As DNA, the CDR3 is TGCAGTGCGCAGAGGGCGCTAGCGGGAGATAATGAGCAGTTCTTC. Protein product: CSAQRALAGDNEQFF. The chain recombines TRBV20-1 with TRBJ2-1, with 10 bases matching TRBD2. J was trimmed by 7 bases and V by 6 bases; bases with no gene match: 12. CDR3 length equals 15 residues. CDR1 is DFQATT, CDR2 SNEGSKA, per germline (reference sequence).

The V and J genes are TRBV6-2 or TRBV6-3 and TRBJ2-7; 10 bases are a match to TRBD1. This CDR3 region has 18 residues. Germline lookup yields CDR1 MNHEY and CDR2 SVGEGT. The V and J ends lost 0 bases and 3 bases, in that order; junction bases with no gene match: 11. Written as DNA, the CDR3 is TGTGCCAGCAGTTACTCGGAAGGACAGGGGGTCTCATACTACGAGCAGTACTTC. It encodes CASSYSEGQGVSYYEQYF.

At least ten counts were recorded for this clonotype. The chain carries TRBV6-1 and TRBJ1-2; D is perhaps TRBD1 (6 bases). Germline-derived CDR1 and CDR2 are MNHNS and SASEGT. V lost 11 bases, J lost 1 base, and 20 bases lay in between. The CDR3 is 15 residues long. The CDR3 region is CASQNAGGGNYGYTF. The CDR3 DNA sequence: TGTGCCTCTCAGAATGCGGGGGGCGGTAACTATGGCTACACCTTC.

This clonotype was counted a single time. V usage is TRBV2 and J usage is TRBJ2-3, with 7 positions matching TRBD1. The CDR3 consists of 13 residues. Germline-derived CDR1 and CDR2 are SNHLY and FYNNEI. Trimming at V came to 8 bases and at J to 2 bases, leaving 4 bases not matched to a gene. The CDR3 is CASLDRYTDTQYF. The CDR3 nucleotides read TGTGCCAGCCTGGACAGGTACACAGATACGCAGTATTTT.

The table lists this clonotype with a few counts. Since a much larger clone is just one base distant, this may be a read error. The chain uses TRBV28 and TRBJ1-5; D may be TRBD1 (5 bases). There are 16 residues in the CDR3. Germline-derived CDR1 and CDR2 are MDHEN and SYDVKM. CDR3 in DNA: TGTGCCAGCACCCCAAAGCAGACAGCTCACAATCGGCCCCAGCATTTT. Translated: CASTPKQTAHNRPQHF.

This clonotype was counted at least ten times. CDR3 coding DNA: TGTGCCAGCAGTTTAGAGGGTCCGGGACGGCTGAACACTGAAGCTTTCTTT. It codes for CASSLEGPGRLNTEAFF. The V call is TRBV27, the J call TRBJ1-1; possibly TRBD1 for D (5 bases). The V end was cut by 2 bases, the J end by 0 bases, with 16 bases between. CDR1 and CDR2 from the germline V gene are MNHEY and SMNVEV (reference sequence). CDR3 length: 17 residues.

The V call is TRBV12-3 or TRBV12-4, the J call TRBJ2-3; D gene ambiguous. The CDR3 runs 15 residues. Trimming shortened V by 6 bases and J by 1 base, and 14 bases separated the two germline ends. The chain's CDR3 is CASSLFSVGTDTQYF. CDR3 sequence (DNA): TGTGCCAGCAGCCTCTTCAGCGTAGGCACAGATACGCAGTATTTT.

This chain links TRBV9 with TRBJ2-5; weak D call: TRBD1 (6 bases). Per the germline V gene, CDR1 is SGDLS and CDR2 is YYNGEE. The CDR3 runs to 14 residues. The V end was cut by 3 bases, the J end by 5 bases, with 14 bases between. The CDR3 spells CASSARTGTETQYF. The CDR3 DNA reads TGTGCCAGCAGCGCGCGAACAGGGACGGAGACCCAGTACTTC.

This clonotype showed up many times. J is TRBJ2-2 and V is TRBV20-1, with 7 positions matching TRBD1. V lost 7 bases and J lost 2; bases outside the gene matches: 13. CDR1 and CDR2 from the germline V gene are DFQATT and SNEGSKA (reference sequence). There are 16 residues in the CDR3. The CDR3 region has the DNA TGCAGTGTCCATCCCTCTGGGACAGCTAACACCGGGGAGCTGTTTTTT. It yields the protein CSVHPSGTANTGELFF.

This clonotype was seen many times. The chain employs TRBV7-8 and TRBJ2-3, with 9 bases that match TRBD2. This CDR3 has 15 residues. Germline CDR1 SGHVS, CDR2 FQNEAQ. V gave up 5 bases and J gave up 1 base; unmatched junction bases: 4. The DNA of the CDR3 is TGTGCCAGCAGCCCCTGGACTAGCGGCACAGATACGCAGTATTTT. This translates into CASSPWTSGTDTQYF.